What follows describes a single T cell receptor (beta chain). What it binds is not known. TCRdb derives one entry per CDR3 protein from the 5' RACE reads, leaving out DNA. This sample's table has fewer than 300,000 distinct CDR3 sequences. The data were taken from a study of T cells expressing NK-cell markers. Overall study context: Underlying the TCR beta repertoires were sorted CD3+CD56+NKG2C+, CD3+CD56+NKG2C- and CD3+CD56-NKG2C+ T cells. The eight sequenced donors comprised seven who were HCMV-seropositive and one who was seronegative. Study-wide results and limits: Similarly, these clonotypes led the CD3+CD56-NKG2C+ fraction as well in a handful of donors. Expanded NKG2C+ T cell clones had unclear HCMV specificity.

The CDR3 is made up of 13 amino acids. Germline V gene data show CDR1 as GTSNPN and CDR2 as SVGIG (reference sequence). The clonotype comes from a woman aged 18-69 years in good health. The sample was blood T cells: a sorted CD56 or NKG2C T cell subset, CD4+ or CD8+ T cells, or bulk PBMC T cells (not recorded which). V and J are TRBV30 and TRBJ2-2; TCRdb gives TRBD1 as the D gene, but with no DNA this cannot be confirmed. The CDR3 sequence: CACQTGGTGELFF.